The next 9 T cell receptor beta chains were all read from a single sample in a study of blood T cell repertoires in COVID-19. The method was immunoSEQ multiplex PCR; TCRdb's version includes in-frame clones alone and lacks a portion of them. The sample includes 110,000 or so clones, around 84% of them seen just once. Sequencing was done on a sample of peripheral blood. The receptor set was obtained from a woman between 40 and 50 years old with acute or convalescent COVID-19.

This clone has a single count. In nucleotides, the CDR3 is TGTGCCAGCAGCTTAGTCAGGGGGCAGGGTCAGCCCCAGCATTTT. Its protein product is CASSLVRGQGQPQHF. This chain joins TRBV7-8 and TRBJ1-5; TRBD1 matches 8 bases. V was pared by 1 base and J by 6 bases, with 5 bases of the junction left unmatched. Germline V gene sequence: CDR1 SGHVS, CDR2 FQNEAQ. The CDR3 has 15 residues.

The chain has TRBV5-1 and TRBJ2-2; perhaps TRBD2 as D (6 bases). V lost 6 bases and J lost 1, with 13 bases in between. Germline V CDR1 and CDR2: SGHRS, YFSETQ. This CDR3 comprises 15 residues. The CDR3 region is CASNPGVKNTGELFF. The CDR3 DNA reads as TGCGCCAGCAATCCGGGGGTTAAGAACACCGGGGAGCTGTTTTTT.

This clone was picked up one time. The genes are TRBV2 and TRBJ2-6; D call uncertain. Trimming pared 7 bases from V and 1 base from J, leaving 14 bases between. CDR3 length: 16 residues. From germline, CDR1 is SNHLY and CDR2 FYNNEI. CDR3 DNA: TGTGCCAGCATCCCTAGAAAGAATTCTGGGGCCAACGTCCTGACTTTC. It encodes CASIPRKNSGANVLTF. Based on the CDR3 plus reference TRBV2 and TRBJ2-6, the full variable domain is EPEVTQTPSHQVTQMGQEVILRCVPISNHLYFYWYRQILGQKVEFLVSFYNNEISEKSEIFDDQFSVERPDGSNFTLKIRSTKLEDSAMYFCASIPRKNSGANVLTFGAGSRLTVL.

This chain connects TRBV5-1 to TRBJ1-4, with 9 bases aligning to TRBD1. Trimming removed 1 base from V and 3 bases from J; junction bases left unmatched: 4. Looked up from germline, CDR1 is SGHRS and CDR2 is YFSETQ. This CDR3 is 16 amino acids long. The chain's CDR3 is CASSLTGGDANEKLFF. The CDR3 DNA follows: TGCGCCAGCAGCTTGACAGGGGGCGATGCTAATGAAAAACTGTTTTTT.

This chain uses TRBV24-1 with TRBJ1-5, with TRBD1 identical over 7 bases. The CDR3 runs to 17 residues. V lost 7 bases, J lost 6 bases, and 17 bases stayed unmatched. CDR1 is KGHDR and CDR2 is SFDVKD in the germline V gene. Here the CDR3 DNA reads TGTGCCACCAGCCGTTTGCAGAGGCCACAGGGGAGTCAGCCCCAGCATTTT. Encoded protein: CATSRLQRPQGSQPQHF.

The chain is built from TRBV12-3 or TRBV12-4 and TRBJ2-1; weak D call: TRBD2 (6 bases). Trimming shortened V by 6 bases and J by 1 base, and 7 bases separated the two germline ends. CDR3 size: 13 residues. The CDR3 here is CASRLASYNEQFF. DNA for the CDR3: TGTGCCAGCAGACTAGCATCCTACAATGAGCAGTTCTTC.

The rearrangement uses TRBV6-5 and TRBJ2-2; D is ambiguous. Germline V CDR1 and CDR2: MNHEY, SVGAGI. The CDR3 extends over 14 amino acids. V was trimmed by 6 bases and J by 7 bases, leaving 15 bases between them. CDR3 sequence reads: CASSPLVTRGELFF. CDR3 DNA sequence: TGTGCCAGCAGCCCCCTTGTTACGCGCGGGGAGCTGTTTTTT.

This chain links TRBV30 with TRBJ1-3, with TRBD1 as a possible D gene (6 bases). The germline gives CDR1 GTSNPN, CDR2 SVGIG (reference sequence). The CDR3 has 15 residues. V was pared by 2 bases and J by 0 bases, with 11 bases between. CDR3: CAWSKDSSSGNTIYF. The CDR3 DNA is TGTGCCTGGAGTAAGGACAGTTCCTCTGGAAACACCATATATTTT.

The chain is built from TRBV2 and TRBJ1-6; D is unresolved. CDR3 length equals 14 residues. Per the germline V gene, CDR1 is SNHLY and CDR2 is FYNNEI. Trimming removed 5 bases at V and 7 bases at J, with 12 bases between. The DNA for the CDR3 is TGTGCCAGCAGTTACAGCAGCTCCAATTCACCCCTCCACTTT. Its protein product is CASSYSSSNSPLHF. Complete variable domain (other parts from reference TRBV2 and TRBJ1-6): EPEVTQTPSHQVTQMGQEVILRCVPISNHLYFYWYRQILGQKVEFLVSFYNNEISEKSEIFDDQFSVERPDGSNFTLKIRSTKLEDSAMYFCASSYSSSNSPLHFGNGTRLTVT.